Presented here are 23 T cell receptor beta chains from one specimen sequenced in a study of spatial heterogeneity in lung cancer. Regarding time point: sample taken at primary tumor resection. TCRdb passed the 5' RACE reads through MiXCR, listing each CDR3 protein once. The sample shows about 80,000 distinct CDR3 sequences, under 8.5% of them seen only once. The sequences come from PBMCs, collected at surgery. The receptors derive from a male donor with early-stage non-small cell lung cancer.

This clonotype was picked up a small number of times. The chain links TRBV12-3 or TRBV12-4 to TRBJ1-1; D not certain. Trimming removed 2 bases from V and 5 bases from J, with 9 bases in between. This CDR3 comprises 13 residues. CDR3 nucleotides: TGTGCCAGCAGTTTAATGGGGTGGACTGAAGCTTTCTTT. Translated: CASSLMGWTEAFF.

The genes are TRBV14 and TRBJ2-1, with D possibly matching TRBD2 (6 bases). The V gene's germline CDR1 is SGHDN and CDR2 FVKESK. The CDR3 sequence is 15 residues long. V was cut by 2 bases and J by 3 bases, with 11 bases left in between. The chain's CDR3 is CASSQLTRSYNEQFF. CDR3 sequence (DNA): TGTGCCAGCAGCCAATTGACTAGAAGCTACAATGAGCAGTTCTTC.

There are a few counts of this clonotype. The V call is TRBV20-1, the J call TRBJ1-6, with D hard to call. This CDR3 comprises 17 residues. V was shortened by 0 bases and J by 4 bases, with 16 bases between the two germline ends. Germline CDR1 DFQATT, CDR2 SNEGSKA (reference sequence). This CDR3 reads CSARDADKGLYNSPLHF. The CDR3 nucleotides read TGCAGTGCTAGAGATGCAGACAAGGGCCTTTATAATTCACCCCTCCACTTT.

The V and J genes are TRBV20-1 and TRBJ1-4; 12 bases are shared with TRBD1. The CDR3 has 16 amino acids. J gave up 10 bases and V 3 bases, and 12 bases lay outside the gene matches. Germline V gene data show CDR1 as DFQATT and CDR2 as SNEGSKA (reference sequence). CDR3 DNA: TGCAGTGCTAGTCGACTTCCCGGGACAGGGGGCGGAAAACTGTTTTTT. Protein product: CSASRLPGTGGGKLFF.

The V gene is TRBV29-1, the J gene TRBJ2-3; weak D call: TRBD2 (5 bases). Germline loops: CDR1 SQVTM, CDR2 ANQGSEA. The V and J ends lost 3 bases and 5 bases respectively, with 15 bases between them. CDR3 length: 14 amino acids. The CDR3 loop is CSVDGGPDVDTQYF. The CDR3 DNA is TGCAGCGTTGACGGAGGACCCGACGTAGATACGCAGTATTTT.

The CDR3 spells CASSPAAGYNEQFF. CDR3 DNA sequence: TGTGCCAGCAGCCCCGCGGCAGGTTACAATGAGCAGTTCTTC. The V and J genes are TRBV7-2 and TRBJ2-1; D remains unclear. With 5 bases removed from V and 4 bases from J, the gap between germline ends came to 12 bases. Germline CDR1 is SGHTA and CDR2 is FQGNSA. The CDR3 spans 14 residues. Filled out from reference TRBV7-2 and TRBJ2-1, the complete variable domain reads GAGVSQSPSNKVTEKGKDVELRCDPISGHTALYWYRQSLGQGLEFLIYFQGNSAPDKSGLPSDRFSAERTGGSVSTLTIQRTQQEDSAVYLCASSPAAGYNEQFFGPGTRLTVL.

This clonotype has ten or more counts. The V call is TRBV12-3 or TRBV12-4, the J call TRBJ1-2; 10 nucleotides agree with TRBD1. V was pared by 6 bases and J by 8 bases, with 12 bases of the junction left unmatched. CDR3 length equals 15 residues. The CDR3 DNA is TGTGCCAGCAGCCGCTCCGGGACAGGGGACCGAGGCTACACCTTC. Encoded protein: CASSRSGTGDRGYTF.

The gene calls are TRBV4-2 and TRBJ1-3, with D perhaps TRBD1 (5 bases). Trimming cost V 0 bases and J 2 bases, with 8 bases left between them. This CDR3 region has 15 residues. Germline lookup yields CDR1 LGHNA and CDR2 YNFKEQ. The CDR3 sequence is CASSQEGTAGNTIYF. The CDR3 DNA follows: TGTGCCAGCAGCCAAGAGGGGACCGCTGGAAACACCATATATTTT.

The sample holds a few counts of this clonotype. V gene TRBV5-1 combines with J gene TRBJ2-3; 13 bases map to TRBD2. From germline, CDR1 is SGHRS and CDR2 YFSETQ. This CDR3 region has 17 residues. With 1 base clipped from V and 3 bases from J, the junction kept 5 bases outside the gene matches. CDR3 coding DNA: TGCGCCAGCAGCTTGAGGGGACTAGCGGGGAGTACAGATACGCAGTATTTT. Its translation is CASSLRGLAGSTDTQYF.

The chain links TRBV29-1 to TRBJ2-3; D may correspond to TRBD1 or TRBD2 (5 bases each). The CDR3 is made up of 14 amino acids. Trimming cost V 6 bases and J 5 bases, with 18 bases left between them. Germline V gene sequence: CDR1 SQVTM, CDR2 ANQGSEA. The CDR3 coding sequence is TGCAGCGTCCTTAGGGGACCTGGGGGAGATACGCAGTATTTT. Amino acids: CSVLRGPGGDTQYF.

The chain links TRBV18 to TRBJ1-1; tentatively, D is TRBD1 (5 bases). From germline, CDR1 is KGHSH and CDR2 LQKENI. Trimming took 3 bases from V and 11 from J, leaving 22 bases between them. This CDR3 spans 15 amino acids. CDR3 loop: CASSPTGDHKLGAFF. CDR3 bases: TGTGCCAGCTCACCGACCGGGGACCATAAATTGGGGGCTTTCTTT.

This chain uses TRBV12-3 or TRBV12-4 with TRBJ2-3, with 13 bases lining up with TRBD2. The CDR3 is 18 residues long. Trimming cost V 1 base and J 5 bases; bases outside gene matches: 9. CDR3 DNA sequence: TGTGCCAGCAGTTTAGGGACTAGCGGGAGCTCTATGGGAGATACGCAGTATTTT. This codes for CASSLGTSGSSMGDTQYF.

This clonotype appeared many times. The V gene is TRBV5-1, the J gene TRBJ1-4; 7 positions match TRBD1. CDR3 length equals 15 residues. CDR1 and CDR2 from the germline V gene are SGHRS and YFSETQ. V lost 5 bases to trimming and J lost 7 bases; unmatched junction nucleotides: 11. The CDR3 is CASSSYRGISEKLFF. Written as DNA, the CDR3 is TGCGCCAGCAGTTCTTACAGGGGAATCTCTGAAAAACTGTTTTTT.

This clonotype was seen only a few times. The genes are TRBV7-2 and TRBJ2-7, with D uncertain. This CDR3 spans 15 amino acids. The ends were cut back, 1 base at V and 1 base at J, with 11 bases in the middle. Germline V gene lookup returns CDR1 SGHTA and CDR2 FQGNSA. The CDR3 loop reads CASSLEFAASYEQYF. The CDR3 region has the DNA TGTGCCAGCAGCTTAGAATTCGCAGCGTCCTACGAGCAGTACTTC.

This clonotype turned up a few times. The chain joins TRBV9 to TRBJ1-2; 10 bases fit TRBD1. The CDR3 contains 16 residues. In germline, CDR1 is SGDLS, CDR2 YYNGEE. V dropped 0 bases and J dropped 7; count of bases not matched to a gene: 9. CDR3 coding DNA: TGTGCCAGCAGCGTAGCCGTAGGGACAGGGGCGAGTGGCTACACCTTC. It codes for CASSVAVGTGASGYTF.

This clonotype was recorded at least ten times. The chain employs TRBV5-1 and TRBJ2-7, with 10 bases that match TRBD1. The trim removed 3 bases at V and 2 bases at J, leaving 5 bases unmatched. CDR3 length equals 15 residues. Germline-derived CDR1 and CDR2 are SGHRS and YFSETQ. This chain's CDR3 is CASSYGQGGPYEQYF. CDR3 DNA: TGCGCCAGCAGCTATGGACAGGGGGGCCCCTACGAGCAGTACTTC.

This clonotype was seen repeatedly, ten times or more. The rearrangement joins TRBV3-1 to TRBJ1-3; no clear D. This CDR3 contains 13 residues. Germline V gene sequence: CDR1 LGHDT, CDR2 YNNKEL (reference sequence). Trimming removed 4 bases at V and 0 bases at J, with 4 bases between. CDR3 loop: CASSRISGNTIYF. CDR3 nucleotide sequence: TGTGCCAGCAGCCGAATCTCTGGAAACACCATATATTTT. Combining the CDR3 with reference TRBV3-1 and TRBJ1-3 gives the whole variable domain DTAVSQTPKYLVTQMGNDKSIKCEQNLGHDTMYWYKQDSKKFLKIMFSYNNKELIINETVPNRFSPKSPDKAHLNLHINSLELGDSAVYFCASSRISGNTIYFGEGSWLTVV.

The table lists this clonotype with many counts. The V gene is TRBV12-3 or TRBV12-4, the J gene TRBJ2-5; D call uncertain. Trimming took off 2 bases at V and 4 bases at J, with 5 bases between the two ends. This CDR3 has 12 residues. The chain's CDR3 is CASSLILETQYF. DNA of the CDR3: TGTGCCAGCAGTTTAATCCTAGAGACCCAGTACTTC.

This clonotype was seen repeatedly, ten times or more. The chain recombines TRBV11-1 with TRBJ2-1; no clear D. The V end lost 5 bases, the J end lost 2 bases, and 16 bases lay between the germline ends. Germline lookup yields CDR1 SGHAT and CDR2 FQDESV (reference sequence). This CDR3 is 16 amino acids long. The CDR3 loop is CASSPLEQRTYNEQFF. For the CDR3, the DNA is TGTGCCAGCAGCCCTCTCGAACAGAGGACCTACAATGAGCAGTTCTTC.

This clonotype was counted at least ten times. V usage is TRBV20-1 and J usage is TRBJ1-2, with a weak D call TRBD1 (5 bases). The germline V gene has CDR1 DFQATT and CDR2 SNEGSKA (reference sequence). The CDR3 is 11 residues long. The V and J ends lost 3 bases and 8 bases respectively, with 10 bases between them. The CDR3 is CSASRGPGYTF. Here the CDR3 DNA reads TGCAGTGCTAGTCGGGGACCCGGCTACACCTTC.

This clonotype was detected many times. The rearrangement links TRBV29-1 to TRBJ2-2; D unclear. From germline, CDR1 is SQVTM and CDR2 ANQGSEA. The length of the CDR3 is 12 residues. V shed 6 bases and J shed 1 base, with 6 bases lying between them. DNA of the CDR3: TGCAGCGTCCGGCAGAACACCGGGGAGCTGTTTTTT. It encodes CSVRQNTGELFF.

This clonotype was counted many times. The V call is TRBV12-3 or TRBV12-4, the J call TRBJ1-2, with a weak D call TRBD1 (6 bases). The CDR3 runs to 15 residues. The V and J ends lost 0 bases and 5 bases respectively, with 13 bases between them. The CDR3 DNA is TGTGCCAGCAGTTTAGCTACTAAGACAGGTTATGGCTACACCTTC. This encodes CASSLATKTGYGYTF.

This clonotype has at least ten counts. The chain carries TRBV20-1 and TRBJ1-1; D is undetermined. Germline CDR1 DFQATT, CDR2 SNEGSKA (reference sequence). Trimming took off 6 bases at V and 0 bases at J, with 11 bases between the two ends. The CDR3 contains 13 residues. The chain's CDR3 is CSAGGRLNTEAFF. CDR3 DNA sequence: TGCAGTGCCGGCGGACGGTTGAACACTGAAGCTTTCTTT.